A single sample gave rise to the 31 T cell receptor beta chains below, sequenced in a study of shared clonotypes between healthy human individuals. The assay was immunoSEQ multiplex PCR, and TCRdb's table has in-frame clones only and misses some. This sample yields approximately 2.5 million clones, of which approximately 93% are seen a single time; approximately 0.36% belongs to the top ten. The sequencing input was naive CD4+ T cells from PBMCs. Regarding subset: CD45RA+ positively selected. Receptor source: a man aged 18 to 29 in good health. Some clones in this sample may be carry-over from other donors' samples.

V gene TRBV9 combines with J gene TRBJ2-3; D may be TRBD1 or TRBD2 (6 bases each). The CDR3 has 16 amino acids. CDR1 is SGDLS and CDR2 is YYNGEE in the germline V gene. The V end was cut by 0 bases, the J end by 8 bases, with 19 bases between. The CDR3 DNA reads as TGTGCCAGCAGCGTAGAGTCAGGGGACGGGGGTGCTACGCAGTATTTT. This sequence encodes CASSVESGDGGATQYF.

V and J are TRBV28 and TRBJ2-7; D not certain. CDR3 size: 14 residues. The germline V gene encodes CDR1 MDHEN and CDR2 SYDVKM. V lost 7 bases and J 2 bases, leaving 15 bases between the germline ends. In nucleotides, the CDR3 is TGTGCCAGCACCTCCCCCCTTACACCCTACGAGCAGTACTTC. Amino acids: CASTSPLTPYEQYF.

This chain connects TRBV10-3 to TRBJ2-1; 10 bases are a match to TRBD2. The CDR3 has 16 amino acids. J lost 7 bases, V lost 8 bases, and 14 bases had no gene match. Looked up from germline, CDR1 is ENHRY and CDR2 is SYGVKD. The CDR3 DNA sequence: TGTGCCATCTCCTACCACCTAGCGGGAGCATCAAATGAGCAGTTCTTC. Translating it yields CAISYHLAGASNEQFF.

As for this clone: Other nucleotide sequences from this sample produce the same CDR3. The chain uses TRBV5-6 and TRBJ2-7; TRBD1 matches at 8 bases. Germline V gene lookup returns CDR1 SGHDT and CDR2 YYEEEE. This CDR3 is built from 14 residues. J was trimmed by 2 bases and V by 2 bases; bases with no gene match: 3. In DNA, the CDR3 is TGTGCCAGCAGCTTAGGACAGGGCCCCTACGAGCAGTACTTC. Translation: CASSLGQGPYEQYF.

The chain is built from TRBV5-1 and TRBJ1-4; D is ambiguous. The ends were cut back, 5 bases at V and 0 bases at J, with 14 bases in the middle. From germline, CDR1 is SGHRS and CDR2 YFSETQ. The CDR3 is 16 residues long. CDR3 in amino acids: CASRPGNGPTNEKLFF. CDR3 nucleotides: TGCGCCAGCAGGCCCGGAAACGGGCCAACTAATGAAAAACTGTTTTTT.

This sequence joins TRBV18 and TRBJ2-4; 12 positions agree with TRBD2. There are 15 residues in the CDR3. From germline, CDR1 is KGHSH and CDR2 LQKENI. J was trimmed by 15 bases and V by 4 bases; bases with no gene match: 13. CDR3 region: CASSLRLAGESSGYF. The CDR3 nucleotides read TGTGCCAGCTCACTCCGACTAGCGGGAGAGTCGAGTGGGTACTTC.

The chain joins TRBV7-3 to TRBJ2-3; TRBD1 matches 8 bases. CDR1 SGHTA and CDR2 FQGTGA come from the germline V gene. V lost 3 bases to trimming and J lost 4 bases; unmatched junction nucleotides: 9. The CDR3 has 16 residues. The DNA of the CDR3 is TGTGCCAGCAGCTTGCCTTACCTGGGACAGGCAGATACGCAGTATTTT. Its protein product is CASSLPYLGQADTQYF. The full variable domain, rest sourced from reference TRBV7-3 and TRBJ2-3, is GAGVSQTPSNKVTEKGKYVELRCDPISGHTALYWYRQSLGQGPEFLIYFQGTGAADDSGLPNDRFFAVRPEGSVSTLKIQRTERGDSAVYLCASSLPYLGQADTQYFGPGTRLTVL.

The rearrangement uses TRBV9 and TRBJ1-1; tentative D call: TRBD1 (6 bases). This CDR3 comprises 14 residues. V shed 0 bases and J shed 5 bases, with 11 bases lying between them. Germline V gives CDR1 SGDLS, CDR2 YYNGEE. The CDR3, as DNA: TGTGCCAGCAGCGTAGCTTTAGGGGGTACTGAAGCTTTCTTT. This gives the protein CASSVALGGTEAFF.

This chain joins TRBV19 and TRBJ2-7; 7 nucleotides agree with TRBD1. The CDR3 covers 16 residues. The V gene's germline CDR1 is LNHDA and CDR2 SQIVND (reference sequence). Trimming removed 3 bases from V and 5 bases from J; junction bases left unmatched: 13. The CDR3 region is CASSIRGPGQSNEQYF. The CDR3 DNA reads as TGTGCCAGTAGTATTAGGGGGCCGGGACAATCGAACGAGCAGTACTTC.

The CDR3 nucleotides read TGTGCCAGCAGCCAAGAGGGGGCTAGCGGGAGCCTTTCCTACAATGAGCAGTTCTTC. This gives the protein CASSQEGASGSLSYNEQFF. The chain uses TRBV14 and TRBJ2-1, with 10 bases fitting TRBD2. V was clipped by 0 bases and J by 1 base; unmatched bases: 9. Germline CDR1 and CDR2: SGHDN and FVKESK. The CDR3 spans 19 residues. The full variable domain, completed using reference TRBV14 and TRBJ2-1, is EAGVTQFPSHSVIEKGQTVTLRCDPISGHDNLYWYRRVMGKEIKFLLHFVKESKQDESGMPNNRFLAERTGGTYSTLKVQPAELEDSGVYFCASSQEGASGSLSYNEQFFGPGTRLTVL.

This chain joins TRBV5-4 and TRBJ1-2, with D unclear. The CDR3 spans 14 residues. Germline loops: CDR1 SGHNT, CDR2 YYREEE (reference sequence). V dropped 4 bases and J dropped 6 bases, with 16 bases sitting between them. The CDR3 sequence is CASSPVWGADGYTF. The CDR3 DNA reads TGTGCCAGCAGCCCGGTATGGGGAGCTGATGGCTACACCTTC.

This clone occurred once. This rearrangement joins TRBV5-1 to TRBJ2-1; unclear D gene. Germline V CDR1 and CDR2: SGHRS, YFSETQ. This CDR3 is built from 13 residues. Trimming pared 3 bases from V and 10 bases from J, leaving 14 bases between. The CDR3 loop is CASSSSPSEEQFF. CDR3 DNA sequence: TGCGCCAGCAGCTCGTCCCCGTCTGAGGAGCAGTTCTTC. Variable domain in full (rest from reference TRBV5-1 and TRBJ2-1): KAGVTQTPRYLIKTRGQQVTLSCSPISGHRSVSWYQQTPGQGLQFLFEYFSETQRNKGNFPGRFSGRQFSNSRSEMNVSTLELGDSALYLCASSSSPSEEQFFGPGTRLTVL.

The chain links TRBV7-2 to TRBJ1-3, with D uncertain. V lost 4 bases and J 0 bases, leaving 10 bases between the germline ends. The CDR3 runs to 15 residues. Germline loops: CDR1 SGHTA, CDR2 FQGNSA. CDR3 sequence (DNA): TGTGCCAGCAGCTCCCGCTGGAGCTCTGGAAACACCATATATTTT. This encodes CASSSRWSSGNTIYF.

The chain employs TRBV30 and TRBJ2-7, with D tentatively TRBD1 (5 bases). The CDR3 spans 15 residues. Germline-derived CDR1 and CDR2 are GTSNPN and SVGIG (reference sequence). Trimming removed 3 bases from V and 3 bases from J, with 18 bases in between. The CDR3 nucleotides are TGTGCCTGGAGGGAACCTCAGGGTGGAAGCTACGAGCAGTACTTC. As protein: CAWREPQGGSYEQYF. Combining the CDR3 with reference TRBV30 and TRBJ2-7 gives the whole variable domain SQTIHQWPATLVQPVGSPLSLECTVEGTSNPNLYWYRQAAGRGLQLLFYSVGIGQISSEVPQNLSASRPQDRQFILSSKKLLLSDSGFYLCAWREPQGGSYEQYFGPGTRLTVT.

This chain joins TRBV5-4 and TRBJ1-2; D is possibly TRBD1 (5 bases). Per germline, CDR1 SGHNT and CDR2 YYREEE (reference sequence). This CDR3 spans 15 amino acids. Trimming pared 0 bases from V and 3 bases from J, leaving 12 bases between. CDR3 residues: CASSLGQGLDYGYTF. The CDR3 bases are TGTGCCAGCAGCTTGGGCCAGGGATTGGACTATGGCTACACCTTC.

The chain is built from TRBV5-1 and TRBJ1-1; perhaps TRBD1 as D (5 bases). Germline-derived CDR1 and CDR2 are SGHRS and YFSETQ. Deletions cut 4 bases from V and 1 base from J, with 14 bases between. The CDR3 spans 15 residues. CDR3 in amino acids: CASSPPWGKNTEAFF. The CDR3 nucleotides read TGCGCCAGCAGCCCACCGTGGGGGAAGAACACTGAAGCTTTCTTT.

The chain links TRBV25-1 to TRBJ2-1; 9 bases align to TRBD2. The germline CDR1 and CDR2 sequences are MGHDK and SYGVNS. This CDR3 has 15 amino acids. V was clipped by 7 bases and J by 5 bases; unmatched bases: 9. CDR3: CASKKGLAPNNEQFF. CDR3 bases: TGTGCCAGCAAAAAGGGACTAGCCCCCAACAATGAGCAGTTCTTC.

The chain employs TRBV7-8 and TRBJ1-4; weak D call: TRBD1 (6 bases). Looked up from germline, CDR1 is SGHVS and CDR2 is FQNEAQ. V shed 5 bases and J shed 8 bases, with 24 bases lying between them. CDR3 size: 17 residues. CDR3 residues: CASSQRDWGAIGEKLFF. In DNA, the CDR3 is TGTGCCAGCAGCCAACGGGATTGGGGGGCGATAGGGGAAAAACTGTTTTTT.

The rearrangement joins TRBV28 to TRBJ1-2, with D possibly being TRBD1 (5 bases). Between the trimmed V and J ends, which lost 1 base and 8 bases, there was a span of 23 bases. This CDR3 is 17 amino acids long. The germline CDR1 and CDR2 sequences are MDHEN and SYDVKM. The chain's CDR3 is CASSLSGLGGRARGYTF. The CDR3 nucleotides are TGTGCCAGCAGTTTATCAGGGCTTGGTGGCAGGGCACGGGGCTACACCTTC.

Comments on this clone: Other DNA sequences in this sample translate to the same CDR3. V is TRBV18 and J is TRBJ2-3, with TRBD1 matching 9 bases. Unmatched junction bases numbered 5, after V lost 6 bases and J lost 4 bases. Germline CDR1 and CDR2: KGHSH and LQKENI. CDR3 length equals 14 residues. The CDR3 spells CASSPGQGPDTQYF. The CDR3 bases are TGTGCCAGCTCGCCGGGACAGGGCCCAGATACGCAGTATTTT.

CDR3 amino acids: CASSRGAPYEQYF. The CDR3 DNA is TGTGCCAGCAGTCGGGGGGCCCCCTACGAGCAGTACTTC. The rearrangement links TRBV7-9 to TRBJ2-7; D might be TRBD2 (7 bases). From germline, CDR1 is SEHNR and CDR2 FQNEAQ (reference sequence). CDR3 size: 13 residues. The V end was cut by 6 bases, the J end by 2 bases, with 11 bases between.

This rearrangement joins TRBV11-1 to TRBJ2-2; 11 bases agree with TRBD2. From germline, CDR1 is SGHAT and CDR2 FQDESV (reference sequence). The junction had 15 bases not matched to a gene; V was cut back by 5 bases and J by 7 bases. The CDR3 runs to 18 residues. The CDR3 DNA reads TGTGCCAGCAGCCGAGGAGTAGCGGGAGGGCCCAGTAGCGGGGAGCTGTTTTTT. It is translated as CASSRGVAGGPSSGELFF.

In this sample, this clone turned up once. Different DNA sequences within this sample yield the same CDR3. The chain links TRBV5-1 to TRBJ2-3; D unresolved. Germline assignment: CDR1 SGHRS and CDR2 YFSETQ. With 4 bases removed from V and 4 bases from J, the gap between germline ends came to 13 bases. This CDR3 has 14 residues. CDR3 in DNA: TGCGCCAGCAGCCTGGGAAGTGGGCCAGATACGCAGTATTTT. Protein: CASSLGSGPDTQYF.

The chain couples TRBV5-4 to TRBJ2-7, with 12 bases identical to TRBD2. Germline values: CDR1 SGHNT, CDR2 YYREEE (reference sequence). With 2 bases clipped from V and 3 bases from J, the junction kept 6 bases outside the gene matches. CDR3 length equals 16 residues. CDR3 loop: CASSFPGLAGGYEQYF. CDR3 coding DNA: TGTGCCAGCAGCTTCCCGGGACTAGCGGGTGGCTACGAGCAGTACTTC.

The rearrangement uses TRBV6-5 and TRBJ1-1, with D unresolved. V lost 5 bases, J lost 0 bases, and 10 bases lay in between. CDR1 and CDR2 from the germline V gene are MNHEY and SVGAGI. The CDR3 contains 14 residues. The DNA for the CDR3 is TGTGCCAGCAGTGGGCCTCGGCTGAACACTGAAGCTTTCTTT. Its protein product is CASSGPRLNTEAFF.

This chain links TRBV11-1 with TRBJ2-3, with 7 bases that match TRBD1. J was trimmed by 2 bases and V by 7 bases; bases with no gene match: 6. Germline CDR1 and CDR2: SGHAT and FQDESV (reference sequence). CDR3 length: 14 residues. CDR3 sequence: CASTGQVHTDTQYF. The CDR3 nucleotides are TGTGCCAGCACCGGACAGGTACACACAGATACGCAGTATTTT.

This clone has only one observation. The chain has TRBV21-1 and TRBJ1-5. TRBV21-1 is noted as a pseudogene. The CDR3 covers 13 residues. The CDR3 here is CASTQGTEGPQHF. In DNA, the CDR3 is TGTGCCAGCACCCAAGGAACCGAAGGGCCCCAGCATTTT.

V and J are TRBV7-2 and TRBJ2-1, with 7 bases matching TRBD1. V was pared by 6 bases and J by 3 bases, with 8 bases of the junction left unmatched. The germline V gene has CDR1 SGHTA and CDR2 FQGNSA. CDR3 length: 15 amino acids. CDR3 protein: CASRSRTGDYNEQFF. The CDR3 DNA sequence: TGTGCCAGCAGATCAAGGACAGGCGACTACAATGAGCAGTTCTTC.

The chain employs TRBV19 and TRBJ2-3; D is uncertain. CDR3 length: 12 residues. The V gene's germline CDR1 is LNHDA and CDR2 SQIVND (reference sequence). The V end lost 10 bases, the J end lost 2 bases, and 10 bases lay between the germline ends. CDR3 region: CATGRYTDTQYF. CDR3 in DNA: TGTGCCACCGGAAGGTACACAGATACGCAGTATTTT.

The chain links TRBV6-5 to TRBJ1-2; unclear D gene. Germline CDR1 reads MNHEY; CDR2 reads SVGAGI. The CDR3 is 12 residues long. Trimming stripped 0 bases from V and 8 bases from J, with 7 bases between. The CDR3 nucleotides are TGTGCCAGCAGTTACTCCATCGGCGGCTACACCTTC. It translates to CASSYSIGGYTF.

The rearrangement joins TRBV5-1 to TRBJ1-1; tentative D call: TRBD1 (5 bases). The CDR3 totals 15 residues. The V and J ends lost 1 base and 0 bases respectively, with 10 bases between them. The germline gives CDR1 SGHRS, CDR2 YFSETQ. The CDR3 protein is CASSLNGGLNTEAFF. The CDR3 DNA is TGCGCCAGCAGCTTGAATGGGGGTTTGAACACTGAAGCTTTCTTT. The whole variable domain, filled in from reference TRBV5-1 and TRBJ1-1, reads KAGVTQTPRYLIKTRGQQVTLSCSPISGHRSVSWYQQTPGQGLQFLFEYFSETQRNKGNFPGRFSGRQFSNSRSEMNVSTLELGDSALYLCASSLNGGLNTEAFFGQGTRLTVV.